A single sample is the source of the 3 T cell receptor beta chains below, sequenced in a study of T cells in narcolepsy. TCRdb's table, derived via immunoSEQ multiplex PCR, lists solely in-frame clones and lacks some. The data show approximately 30,000 clones, about 80% seen once. Sample: CD45RA- memory CD4+ T cells from PBMCs. These receptors came from a human donor with narcolepsy.

The chain joins TRBV5-1 to TRBJ1-1, with a tentative D call TRBD1 (6 bases). The CDR3 length is 13 residues. The germline V and J ends were trimmed by 2 bases and 4 bases, with 9 bases remaining between them. Per the germline V gene, CDR1 is SGHRS and CDR2 is YFSETQ. CDR3 sequence reads: CASSLQGGTEAFF. The CDR3 DNA sequence: TGCGCCAGCAGCTTACAGGGTGGCACTGAAGCTTTCTTT.

The chain is built from TRBV6-4 and TRBJ1-2, with D tentatively TRBD1 (5 bases). V lost 10 bases and J 4 bases, leaving 22 bases between the germline ends. CDR3 length equals 15 residues. CDR1 MRHNA and CDR2 SNTAGT come from the germline V gene. CDR3 DNA: TGTGCCACCTCCCGGTCTGGGGGGTCCGCCTATGGCTACACCTTC. Translated, it gives CATSRSGGSAYGYTF.

The chain links TRBV2 to TRBJ1-1; perhaps TRBD1 as D (5 bases). The CDR3 consists of 11 residues. V was trimmed by 4 bases and J by 8 bases, leaving 8 bases between them. Germline assignment: CDR1 SNHLY and CDR2 FYNNEI. CDR3 coding DNA: TGTGCCAGCAGTGTTCGGGGCGAAGCTTTCTTT. As protein: CASSVRGEAFF. The variable domain in full, with the rest retrieved from reference TRBV2 and TRBJ1-1, is EPEVTQTPSHQVTQMGQEVILRCVPISNHLYFYWYRQILGQKVEFLVSFYNNEISEKSEIFDDQFSVERPDGSNFTLKIRSTKLEDSAMYFCASSVRGEAFFGQGTRLTVV.